The clone carrying this T cell receptor beta chain came up a few times. Its antigen is still unknown. The data derive from a study of cytomegalovirus exposure and HLA in healthy donors. There are 13 residues in the CDR3. Germline CDR1 reads LNHDA; CDR2 reads SQIVND (reference sequence). Trimming left V 1 base short and J 7 bases short, with 10 bases between. In the PCR, 60 Vbeta and 13 Jbeta primers were used. Some clones are missing from TCRdb's copy, which holds only in-frame ones; the method was immunoSEQ multiplex PCR. The sample consists of approximately 75,000 clones, roughly 75% of them appearing once. Study conclusions and caveats: A highly shared variant cluster was judged a likely technical artifact.

The chain uses TRBV19 and TRBJ1-1; possibly TRBD1 for D (6 bases). The specimen was PBMCs. This sequence was found in a male donor in good health and CMV-seronegative. CDR3 region: CASSIGNRVEAFF. For the CDR3, the DNA is TGTGCCAGTAGTATAGGCAACAGGGTTGAAGCTTTCTTT. The complete variable domain, with remaining parts taken from reference TRBV19 and TRBJ1-1, reads DGGITQSPKYLFRKEGQNVTLSCEQNLNHDAMYWYRQDPGQGLRLIYYSQIVNDFQKGDIAEGYSVSREKKESFPLTVTSAQKNPTAFYLCASSIGNRVEAFFGQGTRLTVV.